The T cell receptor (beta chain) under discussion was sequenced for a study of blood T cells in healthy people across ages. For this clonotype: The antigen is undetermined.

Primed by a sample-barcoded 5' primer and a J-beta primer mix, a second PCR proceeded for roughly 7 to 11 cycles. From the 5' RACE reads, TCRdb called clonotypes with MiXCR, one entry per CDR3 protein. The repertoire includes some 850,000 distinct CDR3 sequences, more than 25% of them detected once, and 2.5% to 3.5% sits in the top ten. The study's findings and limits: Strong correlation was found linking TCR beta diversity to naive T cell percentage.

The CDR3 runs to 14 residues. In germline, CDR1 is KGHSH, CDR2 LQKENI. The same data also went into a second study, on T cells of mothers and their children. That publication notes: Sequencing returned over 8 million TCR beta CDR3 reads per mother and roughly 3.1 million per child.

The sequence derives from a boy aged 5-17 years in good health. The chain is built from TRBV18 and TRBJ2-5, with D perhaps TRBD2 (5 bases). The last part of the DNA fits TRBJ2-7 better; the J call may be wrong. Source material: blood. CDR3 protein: CASSPVRGSYEQYF. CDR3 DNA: TGTGCCAGCTCACCAGTACGGGGATCCTACGAGCAGTACTTC.